Listed here are 3 T cell receptor beta chains from one sample, sequenced in a study of cytomegalovirus exposure and HLA in healthy donors. PCR amplification relied on 60 Vbeta primers (plus 13 Jbeta primers). This table comes from immunoSEQ multiplex PCR, and its TCRdb copy is limited to in-frame clones, with some not included. The data hold 150,000 to 200,000 clones, with around three quarters observed a single time. Sample: PBMCs. The receptors here all came from a man over 45 in good health and CMV-seropositive.

The chain links TRBV9 to TRBJ2-5, with D perhaps matching TRBD2 (6 bases). This CDR3 has 15 residues. From germline, CDR1 is SGDLS and CDR2 YYNGEE. Trimming shortened V by 1 base and J by 2 bases, and 12 bases separated the two germline ends. This CDR3 reads CASSVRGGGQETQYF. DNA for the CDR3: TGTGCCAGCAGCGTAAGGGGAGGAGGTCAAGAGACCCAGTACTTC.

This chain joins TRBV28 and TRBJ2-5, with 8 positions matching TRBD1. The J call may be incorrect, as the DNA end agrees better with TRBJ2-7. The CDR3 is made up of 11 amino acids. Looked up from germline, CDR1 is MDHEN and CDR2 is SYDVKM. The CDR3 is CAVQGAYEQYF. DNA for the CDR3: TGTGCCGTACAGGGGGCCTACGAGCAGTACTTC.

The chain is built from TRBV19 and TRBJ1-6; no definite D call. The V gene lost 4 bases and the J gene lost 0 bases, with 7 bases spanning the gap. Per germline, CDR1 LNHDA and CDR2 SQIVND (reference sequence). CDR3 length: 15 residues. In nucleotides, the CDR3 is TGTGCCAGTAGTAAGGAGAGCTCCTATAATTCACCCCTCCACTTT. This codes for CASSKESSYNSPLHF.